These 29 T cell receptor beta chains were sequenced from one sample in a study of blood T cell repertoires in COVID-19. This table comes from immunoSEQ multiplex PCR, and its TCRdb copy is limited to in-frame clones, with some not included. The sample includes around 250,000 clones, roughly 80% seen only once; the top ten take about 3.5%. The sample taken for sequencing was PBMCs or T cells enriched from blood (not recorded which). These receptors all stem from a man aged 45-65 years who had recovered from COVID-19.

The chain is built from TRBV7-6 and TRBJ1-6; 12 bases are shared with TRBD1. After removal of 5 bases from V and 7 bases from J, the junction contained 12 bases not matched to a gene. CDR3 length equals 18 residues. Germline lookup yields CDR1 SGHVS and CDR2 FNYEAQ. The CDR3 spells CASSARAGTGGLNSPLHF. The CDR3 DNA reads TGTGCCAGCAGCGCTCGCGCGGGGACAGGGGGCCTAAATTCACCCCTCCACTTT.

The rearrangement joins TRBV6-5 to TRBJ2-3, with TRBD2 matching 12 bases. This CDR3 comprises 15 residues. Trimming removed 6 bases from V and 6 bases from J; junction bases left unmatched: 7. Per germline, CDR1 MNHEY and CDR2 SVGAGI. The CDR3 DNA reads as TGTGCCAGCAGGGACCTAGCGGGGGGGCCGGATACGCAGTATTTT. Translated, it gives CASRDLAGGPDTQYF.

This clone was observed a few times. V and J are TRBV5-1 and TRBJ1-3; no clear D gene. The CDR3 is 14 amino acids. Germline CDR1 is SGHRS and CDR2 is YFSETQ. The V gene lost 5 bases and the J gene lost 5 bases, with 14 bases spanning the gap. The DNA for the CDR3 is TGCGCCAGCAGAGCAGAAAGAGGGAGAAACACCATATATTTT. Its protein is CASRAERGRNTIYF.

This clone turned up a few times. The genes are TRBV5-1 and TRBJ2-4, with 7 nucleotides matching TRBD1. Unmatched junction bases numbered 10, after V lost 4 bases and J lost 9 bases. There are 14 residues in the CDR3. CDR1 and CDR2 from the germline V gene are SGHRS and YFSETQ. In DNA form, the CDR3 reads TGCGCCAGCAGCCTTGACAGGGTAGGGGGCATTCAGTACTTC. Its translation: CASSLDRVGGIQYF.

V and J are TRBV9 and TRBJ1-4; possible D gene TRBD1, 6 bases. The V end lost 2 bases, the J end lost 3 bases, and 17 bases lay between the germline ends. CDR1 is SGDLS, CDR2 YYNGEE, per germline. CDR3 size: 17 residues. The CDR3 loop is CASSVRPGQTSNEKLFF. For the CDR3, the DNA is TGTGCCAGCAGCGTTCGACCCGGACAGACCTCTAATGAAAAACTGTTTTTT.

This chain connects TRBV18 to TRBJ2-2; D possibly uses TRBD1 or TRBD2 (6 bases each). This CDR3 has 14 amino acids. Trimming left V 10 bases short and J 4 bases short, with 16 bases between. Germline CDR1 KGHSH, CDR2 LQKENI. CDR3 DNA: TGTGCCACCCCACCGGGGGCGGGCACCGGGGAGCTGTTTTTT. Its translation is CATPPGAGTGELFF.

J is TRBJ2-7 and V is TRBV27, with 9 bases identical to TRBD1. CDR1 and CDR2 from the germline V gene are MNHEY and SMNVEV (reference sequence). CDR3 length: 15 residues. V trimming: 5 bases; J trimming: 3 bases; junction bases outside the gene matches: 8. CDR3 amino acids: CASSPHGTGRYEQYF. The CDR3 nucleotides are TGTGCCAGCAGTCCGCACGGGACAGGGCGCTACGAGCAGTACTTC.

The V gene is TRBV5-4, the J gene TRBJ2-1; 12 bases match TRBD2. CDR3 length: 16 residues. The V gene's germline CDR1 is SGHNT and CDR2 YYREEE (reference sequence). J was trimmed by 10 bases and V by 2 bases; bases with no gene match: 10. CDR3 nucleotide sequence: TGTGCCAGCAGCTTTGGTGGGACTAGCGGGTTCAGAGAGCAGTTCTTC. Amino acids: CASSFGGTSGFREQFF.

CDR3 nucleotides: TGCGCCAGCAGTGACCCGACAGGGAGCGGGCAGCCCCAGCATTTT. Its translation is CASSDPTGSGQPQHF. The chain has TRBV10-2 and TRBJ1-5, with 7 bases aligning to TRBD1. The ends lost 3 bases at V and 7 bases at J; junction bases unmatched: 9. The CDR3 totals 15 residues. Germline V gene lookup returns CDR1 WSHSY and CDR2 SAAADI.

This clone was seen a single time. The gene calls are TRBV29-1 and TRBJ1-2; 7 nucleotides align to TRBD1. CDR3 length: 17 residues. The junction had 14 bases not matched to a gene; V was cut back by 0 bases and J by 4 bases. Per germline, CDR1 SQVTM and CDR2 ANQGSEA. The CDR3 DNA is TGCAGCGTTGAAGATCCCATGACAGGGTCTGTCCCCTATGGCTACACCTTC. Its protein is CSVEDPMTGSVPYGYTF.

The J gene is TRBJ2-1, the V gene TRBV6-1; D is perhaps TRBD2 (6 bases). With 3 bases removed from V and 2 bases from J, the gap between germline ends came to 14 bases. CDR1 and CDR2 from the germline V gene are MNHNS and SASEGT. CDR3 length: 16 amino acids. The chain's CDR3 is CASSDPRGFPYNEQFF. For the CDR3, the DNA is TGTGCCAGCAGTGACCCCCGGGGGTTCCCCTACAATGAGCAGTTCTTC.

The rearrangement uses TRBV29-1 and TRBJ1-1, with D maybe TRBD1 (5 bases). Per the germline V gene, CDR1 is SQVTM and CDR2 is ANQGSEA. Trimming removed 4 bases from V and 3 bases from J, with 15 bases in between. This CDR3 region has 14 residues. CDR3 sequence: CSVAASGRDTEAFF. The CDR3 DNA follows: TGCAGCGTTGCGGCGTCAGGGAGGGACACTGAAGCTTTCTTT.

This chain uses TRBV2 with TRBJ2-7; 8 positions match TRBD1. The CDR3 loop spans 13 amino acids. After removal of 8 bases from V and 2 bases from J, the junction contained 5 bases not matched to a gene. The germline V gene has CDR1 SNHLY and CDR2 FYNNEI. For the CDR3, the DNA is TGTGCCAGCGCTACAGGGGGACCCTACGAGCAGTACTTC. It translates to CASATGGPYEQYF.

The J gene is TRBJ1-5, the V gene TRBV5-1, with a tentative D call TRBD1 (5 bases). V shed 1 base and J shed 5 bases, with 10 bases lying between them. There are 14 residues in the CDR3. CDR1 SGHRS and CDR2 YFSETQ come from the germline V gene. CDR3 region: CASSLTGADQPQHF. DNA for the CDR3: TGCGCCAGCAGCTTGACAGGCGCGGATCAGCCCCAGCATTTT.

The CDR3 sequence is CASSDSARASGGLSPSYEQYF. CDR3 in DNA: TGTGCCAGCAGTGACTCGGCTCGGGCTAGCGGGGGCCTATCCCCCTCCTACGAGCAGTACTTC. The rearrangement joins TRBV6-4 to TRBJ2-7; 10 nucleotides match TRBD2. The trim removed 0 bases at V and 0 bases at J, leaving 17 bases unmatched. CDR3 size: 21 residues. Germline loops: CDR1 MRHNA, CDR2 SNTAGT.

This clone was seen a single time. The CDR3 coding sequence is TGTGCCAGTAGTATAGATCAGGGGACAGGGTCAGGCCATCAGCCCCAGCATTTT. Residues: CASSIDQGTGSGHQPQHF. The chain carries TRBV19 and TRBJ1-5; TRBD1 matches at 9 bases. Germline V lookup: CDR1 LNHDA, CDR2 SQIVND (reference sequence). The CDR3 is 18 amino acids. The J segment lost 5 bases and the V segment lost 0 bases, leaving 11 bases of the junction unmatched. Looking up the rest from reference TRBV19 and TRBJ1-5 gives the full variable domain: DGGITQSPKYLFRKEGQNVTLSCEQNLNHDAMYWYRQDPGQGLRLIYYSQIVNDFQKGDIAEGYSVSREKKESFPLTVTSAQKNPTAFYLCASSIDQGTGSGHQPQHFGDGTRLSIL.

The rearrangement uses TRBV10-3 and TRBJ2-1, with 9 positions matching TRBD1. The ends lost 0 bases at V and 2 bases at J; junction bases unmatched: 5. The CDR3 has 17 amino acids. Germline CDR1 reads ENHRY; CDR2 reads SYGVKD. The CDR3 DNA follows: TGTGCCATCAGTGAGTCAGGGACAGGGAGGACCTACAATGAGCAGTTCTTC. Residues: CAISESGTGRTYNEQFF.

The rearrangement uses TRBV28 and TRBJ2-5; 11 bases agree with TRBD1. V lost 5 bases and J lost 7; bases outside the gene matches: 12. Germline CDR1 reads MDHEN; CDR2 reads SYDVKM. The CDR3 is made up of 16 amino acids. CDR3 loop: CASSPPGTGGLGTQYF. Here the CDR3 DNA reads TGTGCCAGCAGTCCTCCCGGGACAGGGGGTTTAGGGACCCAGTACTTC. The full variable domain, completed using reference TRBV28 and TRBJ2-5, is DVKVTQSSRYLVKRTGEKVFLECVQDMDHENMFWYRQDPGLGLRLIYFSYDVKMKEKGDIPEGYSVSREKKERFSLILESASTNQTSMYLCASSPPGTGGLGTQYFGPGTRLLVL.

The rearrangement links TRBV29-1 to TRBJ2-7; D is possibly TRBD1 (5 bases). The CDR3 covers 11 residues. Germline V gene lookup returns CDR1 SQVTM and CDR2 ANQGSEA. The CDR3 here is CSIQVSYEQYF. Here the CDR3 DNA reads TGCAGTATACAGGTCTCCTACGAGCAGTACTTC.

V is TRBV5-1 and J is TRBJ2-1, with 7 bases lining up with TRBD1. Germline lookup yields CDR1 SGHRS and CDR2 YFSETQ. The V gene end was trimmed by 0 bases and the J gene end by 6 bases; junction bases not matched to a gene: 3. This CDR3 has 14 amino acids. This chain's CDR3 is CASSLAEGANEQFF. DNA of the CDR3: TGCGCCAGCAGCTTGGCCGAGGGGGCCAATGAGCAGTTCTTC.

This clone was observed a single time. The chain carries TRBV2 and TRBJ1-2, with TRBD1 as a possible D gene (5 bases). This CDR3 has 14 residues. CDR1 SNHLY and CDR2 FYNNEI come from the germline V gene. Trimming took off 5 bases at V and 4 bases at J, with 14 bases between the two ends. DNA of the CDR3: TGTGCCAGCAGTCAGTGGGGGGGTGCCTATGGCTACACCTTC. Residues: CASSQWGGAYGYTF. The full variable domain, with the rest looked up from reference TRBV2 and TRBJ1-2, is EPEVTQTPSHQVTQMGQEVILRCVPISNHLYFYWYRQILGQKVEFLVSFYNNEISEKSEIFDDQFSVERPDGSNFTLKIRSTKLEDSAMYFCASSQWGGAYGYTFGSGTRLTVV.

The CDR3 loop reads CASSLVVGTVYGYTF. CDR3 sequence (DNA): TGCGCCAGCAGCCTCGTGGTTGGGACAGTGTATGGCTACACCTTC. The chain links TRBV4-1 to TRBJ1-2; 7 nucleotides align to TRBD1. V dropped 4 bases and J dropped 5; count of bases not matched to a gene: 10. Germline values: CDR1 MGHRA, CDR2 YSYEKL. The CDR3 is 15 amino acids.

The table lists this clone with a few counts. This sequence joins TRBV15 and TRBJ2-1, with a weak D call TRBD2 (5 bases). The germline V gene encodes CDR1 LNHNV and CDR2 YYDKDF (reference sequence). This CDR3 comprises 15 residues. V shed 1 base and J shed 0 bases, with 7 bases lying between them. The CDR3 DNA reads TGTGCCACCAGCAGAGGAGGGAGCTCCTACAATGAGCAGTTCTTC. Translated, it gives CATSRGGSSYNEQFF.

V gene TRBV23-1 combines with J gene TRBJ1-1, with TRBD1 as a possible D gene (5 bases). TRBV23-1 is given ORF status, its function remaining uncertain. With 3 bases removed from V and 0 bases from J, the gap between germline ends came to 5 bases. The CDR3 spans 13 residues. CDR3: CASSHRVNTEAFF. The DNA for the CDR3 is TGCGCCAGCAGTCACAGGGTGAACACTGAAGCTTTCTTT.

The chain recombines TRBV19 with TRBJ1-5, with 8 bases fitting TRBD1. Per germline, CDR1 LNHDA and CDR2 SQIVND (reference sequence). Trimming took 10 bases from V and 6 from J; bases not matched to a gene: 11. The CDR3 sequence is 14 residues long. The CDR3 reads CATRGQGATQPQHF. Here the CDR3 DNA reads TGTGCCACCAGGGGGCAGGGGGCTACTCAGCCCCAGCATTTT.

V gene TRBV7-9 combines with J gene TRBJ2-2; 8 nucleotides line up with TRBD2. The CDR3 sequence is 18 residues long. Germline trimming cut 5 bases from V and 1 base from J; bases unmatched to any gene: 12. Germline assignment: CDR1 SEHNR and CDR2 FQNEAQ (reference sequence). In nucleotides, the CDR3 is TGTGCCAGCAGCAAAAGGGCTGGACTAGCAGTGAACACCGGGGAGCTGTTTTTT. Residues: CASSKRAGLAVNTGELFF.

This chain uses TRBV19 with TRBJ1-2; 7 bases line up with TRBD1. The CDR3 sequence is 13 residues long. The germline V gene encodes CDR1 LNHDA and CDR2 SQIVND (reference sequence). Trimming removed 7 bases from V and 2 bases from J; junction bases left unmatched: 4. The CDR3 is CASTTQGNYGYTF. The DNA of the CDR3 is TGTGCCAGTACCACACAGGGGAACTATGGCTACACCTTC.

This clone was counted a single time. The chain is built from TRBV12-5 and TRBJ1-5, with TRBD1 matching over 7 bases. The V gene end was trimmed by 3 bases and the J gene end by 6 bases; junction bases not matched to a gene: 8. Germline V gene data show CDR1 as LGHNT and CDR2 as FRNRAP. There are 15 residues in the CDR3. CDR3 DNA sequence: TGTGCTAGTGGTTTCGGGACAGACGCTCCTCAGCCCCAGCATTTT. Translating it yields CASGFGTDAPQPQHF. Drawing the rest from reference TRBV12-5 and TRBJ1-5, the complete variable domain is DARVTQTPRHKVTEMGQEVTMRCQPILGHNTVFWYRQTMMQGLELLAYFRNRAPLDDSGMPKDRFSAEMPDATLATLKIQPSEPRDSAVYFCASGFGTDAPQPQHFGDGTRLSIL.

This chain connects TRBV5-1 to TRBJ2-3, with D possibly being TRBD1 (5 bases). CDR1 and CDR2 (germline): SGHRS, YFSETQ. V shed 0 bases and J shed 4 bases, with 6 bases lying between them. This CDR3 is 13 amino acids long. The CDR3 here is CASSLARADTQYF. CDR3 DNA sequence: TGCGCCAGCAGCTTGGCCAGGGCAGATACGCAGTATTTT.